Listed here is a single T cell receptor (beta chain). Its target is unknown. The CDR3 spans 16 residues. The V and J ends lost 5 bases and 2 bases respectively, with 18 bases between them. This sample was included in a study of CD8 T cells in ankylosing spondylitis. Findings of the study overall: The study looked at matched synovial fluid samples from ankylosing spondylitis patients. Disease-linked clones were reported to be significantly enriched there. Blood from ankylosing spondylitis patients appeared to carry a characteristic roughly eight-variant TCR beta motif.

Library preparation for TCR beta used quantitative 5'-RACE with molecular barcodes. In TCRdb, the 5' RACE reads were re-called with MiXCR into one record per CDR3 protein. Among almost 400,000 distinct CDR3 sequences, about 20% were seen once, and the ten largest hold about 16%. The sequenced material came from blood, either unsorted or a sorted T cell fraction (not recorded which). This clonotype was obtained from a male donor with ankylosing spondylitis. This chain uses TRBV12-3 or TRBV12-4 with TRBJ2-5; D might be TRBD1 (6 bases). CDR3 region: CASSQNRAKVQETQYF. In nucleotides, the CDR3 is TGTGCCAGCAGTCAAAACAGGGCCAAAGTTCAAGAGACCCAGTACTTC.